A selection of T cell receptor beta chains follows, all from one sample in a study of CD8 T cells in ankylosing spondylitis. TCRdb re-called the 5' RACE reads with MiXCR, one entry per CDR3 protein. Of fewer than 250,000 distinct CDR3 sequences listed, more than 9% are singletons. Sequencing used blood, either unsorted or a sorted T cell fraction (not recorded which). These receptors were taken from a male donor with ankylosing spondylitis or in good health (not recorded which). CDR3s include the opening cysteine and the closing phenylalanine or tryptophan. A D gene is named only where the DNA matches it firmly. The size entry is marked missing in some rows and otherwise reads once, few, many or a size class.

abundance	d_gene	j_gene	v_gene	CDR3nt	CDR3aa
many	TRBD2	TRBJ2-5	TRBV20-1	TGCAGTGCTTACATAGCGGGAGCGGGAGAGACCCAGTACTTC	CSAYIAGAGETQYF
many	NA	TRBJ1-3	TRBV20-1	TGCAGTGCCACAGGTGGTACGGGCACCATATATTTT	CSATGGTGTIYF
many	NA	TRBJ1-3	TRBV5-8	TGTGCCAGCAGCTTGGTAAACGGCCTTACTCCTGGAAACACCATATATTTT	CASSLVNGLTPGNTIYF
many	NA	TRBJ1-3	TRBV5-5	TGTGCCAGCAGCTTGGTTGTATTGCAGGGAGGAAACACCATATATTTT	CASSLVVLQGGNTIYF
NA	TRBD1	TRBJ1-4	TRBV7-9	TGTGCCAGCAGCCCACAGGGGGAGCGACTGTTTTTT	CASSPQGERLFF
many	NA	TRBJ2-2	TRBV20-1	TGCAGTGCTATGCACACTGCGGGGGGGGAGCTGTTTTTT	CSAMHTAGGELFF
many	NA	TRBJ2-2	TRBV25-1	TGTGCCAGCAGTGGCCCCGGGGGTAGAACCGGGGAGCTGTTTTTT	CASSGPGGRTGELFF
many	TRBD1	TRBJ1-4	TRBV12-3/TRBV12-4	TGTGCCAGCAGTTTATCAGGGGGAGCTAATGAAAAACTGTTTTTT	CASSLSGGANEKLFF
many	TRBD2	TRBJ2-3	TRBV20-1	TGCAGTGCCCTTAGCGGGAGCACAGATACGCAGTATTTT	CSALSGSTDTQYF
many	NA	TRBJ1-4	TRBV12-3/TRBV12-4	TGTGCCAGCAGTTCACAGGGAAGGCGGGGAGAAAAACTGTTTTTT	CASSSQGRRGEKLFF
many	NA	TRBJ1-2	TRBV29-1	TGCAGCGTTTTGGACAGAAGCTATGGCTACACCTTC	CSVLDRSYGYTF
many	TRBD2	TRBJ2-3	TRBV12-3/TRBV12-4	TGTGCCAGCAGTTTAGCGGGGAGGGAGACAGATACGCAGTATTTT	CASSLAGRETDTQYF
many	NA	TRBJ1-5	TRBV12-3/TRBV12-4	TGTGCCAGCAGTCCCCGGGACGGGTACAATCAGCCCCAGCATTTT	CASSPRDGYNQPQHF
many	NA	TRBJ1-6	TRBV20-1	TGCAGTGCTAGACCATTGGACGCGAGCTCCTATAATTCACCCCTCCACTTT	CSARPLDASSYNSPLHF
NA	NA	TRBJ1-1	TRBV6-5	TGTGCCAGCAGTTCCTTACAGGGGAACACTGAAGCTTTCTTT	CASSSLQGNTEAFF
few	TRBD2	TRBJ2-2	TRBV7-6	TGTGCCAGCAGCTTAGGGACTAGCCTGGGCACCGGGGAGCTGTTTTTT	CASSLGTSLGTGELFF
few	NA	TRBJ2-1	TRBV10-1	TGCGCCAGCAGTGAACGCGGGACTTCCTACAATGAGCAGTTCTTC	CASSERGTSYNEQFF
NA	NA	TRBJ2-7	TRBV29-1	TGCAGCGTTCGTAGGGGCGGAACCTACGAGCAGTACTTC	CSVRRGGTYEQYF
NA	NA	TRBJ2-2	TRBV14	TGTGCCAGCAGCCAAGCTATCGTCCCCGGGGAGCTGTTTTTT	CASSQAIVPGELFF
few	TRBD1	TRBJ2-7	TRBV6-5	TGTGCCAGCGCAGTTCGTACAGGGGGCTGGTACGAGCAGTACTTC	CASAVRTGGWYEQYF
many	NA	TRBJ1-1	TRBV15	TGTGCCACCAGGATACCGGGACACCCGGCTTTCTTT	CATRIPGHPAFF
NA	TRBD1	TRBJ2-5	TRBV7-9	TGTGCCAGCAGCGACCTCCCCCGACAGGGGGGGCAAGAGACCCAGTACTTC	CASSDLPRQGGQETQYF
many	NA	TRBJ2-3	TRBV3-1	TGTGCCAGCAGCCGTTCCGACAGTTATACGCAGTATTTT	CASSRSDSYTQYF
few	NA	TRBJ1-3	TRBV7-9	TGTGCCAGCAGCCCCCTAGGCTCAGCCTCTGGAAACACCATATATTTT	CASSPLGSASGNTIYF
many	NA	TRBJ2-2	TRBV27	TGTGCCAGCCGAACGGGAGCCGGGGAGCTGTTTTTT	CASRTGAGELFF